This T cell receptor beta chain was sequenced in a study of T cells in Graves' hyperthyroidism and ophthalmopathy. V was trimmed by 4 bases and J by 9 bases, leaving 22 bases between them. The germline CDR1 and CDR2 sequences are LNHDA and SQIVND (reference sequence). There are 16 residues in the CDR3. PBMCs were sourced from roughly 9.1 ml fresh peripheral blood. Template material for amplifying TCR beta CDR3 regions consisted of RNA transcripts. The TCR CDR3 was amplified in a first-round RT-PCR using the HTBI primer set. MiXCR, applied by TCRdb to the multiplex PCR reads, yields one record per CDR3 protein. The sample shows approximately 600,000 distinct CDR3 sequences, less than 25% of them seen only once.

Sequenced material: blood. The chain links TRBV19 to TRBJ1-5, with a weak D call TRBD1 (5 bases). The receptor's source is a man aged 30 to 39 with Graves' ophthalmopathy. The chain's CDR3 is CASSSDRDAMGRPQHF. The CDR3 nucleotides read TGTGCCAGTAGTAGCGACCGGGACGCCATGGGACGGCCCCAGCATTTT.